The clone carrying this TCR beta chain was observed once. Measured with immunoSEQ multiplex PCR; TCRdb has only the in-frame clones, and not every one. Of about 23,000 clones listed, more than 75% were seen once; the top ten hold about 18%. This sample stems from a study of blood T cell repertoires in COVID-19. Study background: In each case, the material was cDNA or gDNA derived from T cells, B-cell-depleted T cells, or PBMCs.

Trimming stripped 5 bases from V and 4 bases from J, with 17 bases between. Germline CDR1 SGHTA, CDR2 FQGNSA. This CDR3 region has 16 residues. The TCR was taken from a woman aged 80 or over with acute or convalescent COVID-19. The rearrangement joins TRBV7-2 to TRBJ1-4, with D possibly being TRBD1 (6 bases). The material sequenced was peripheral blood. Here the CDR3 reads CASSIRTYRVNEKLFF. As DNA, the CDR3 is TGTGCCAGCAGCATCCGGACGTACAGGGTTAATGAAAAACTGTTTTTT.